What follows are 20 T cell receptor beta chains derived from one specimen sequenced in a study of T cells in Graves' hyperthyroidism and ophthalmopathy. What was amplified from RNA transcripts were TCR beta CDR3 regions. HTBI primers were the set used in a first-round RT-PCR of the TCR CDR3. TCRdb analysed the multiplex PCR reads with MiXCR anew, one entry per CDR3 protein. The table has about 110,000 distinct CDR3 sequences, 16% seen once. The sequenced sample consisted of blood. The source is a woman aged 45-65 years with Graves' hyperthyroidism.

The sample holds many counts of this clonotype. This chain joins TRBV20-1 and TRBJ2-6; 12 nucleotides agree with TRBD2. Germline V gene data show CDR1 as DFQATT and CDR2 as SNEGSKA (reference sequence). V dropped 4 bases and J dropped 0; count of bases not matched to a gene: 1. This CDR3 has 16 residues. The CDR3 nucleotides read TGCAGTGCTACTAGCGGGAGGGGCTCTGGGGCCAACGTCCTGACTTTC. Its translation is CSATSGRGSGANVLTF.

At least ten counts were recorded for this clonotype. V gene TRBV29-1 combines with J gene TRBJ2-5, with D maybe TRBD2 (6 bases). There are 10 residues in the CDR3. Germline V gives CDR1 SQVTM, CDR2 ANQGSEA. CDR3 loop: CTLKGGTQYF. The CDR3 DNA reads TGCACCCTGAAGGGAGGGACCCAGTACTTC. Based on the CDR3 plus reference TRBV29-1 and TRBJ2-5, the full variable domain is SAVISQKPSRDICQRGTSLTIQCQVDSQVTMMFWYRQQPGQSLTLIATANQGSEATYESGFVIDKFPISRPNLTFSTLTVSNMSPEDSSIYLCTLKGGTQYFGPGTRLLVL.

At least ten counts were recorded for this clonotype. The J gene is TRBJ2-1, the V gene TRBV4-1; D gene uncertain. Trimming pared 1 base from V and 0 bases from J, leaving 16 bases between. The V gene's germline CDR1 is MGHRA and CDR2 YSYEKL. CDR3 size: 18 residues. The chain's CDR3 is CASSQVVTSHRSYNEQFF. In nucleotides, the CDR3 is TGCGCCAGCAGCCAAGTCGTGACAAGCCATCGCTCCTACAATGAGCAGTTCTTC.

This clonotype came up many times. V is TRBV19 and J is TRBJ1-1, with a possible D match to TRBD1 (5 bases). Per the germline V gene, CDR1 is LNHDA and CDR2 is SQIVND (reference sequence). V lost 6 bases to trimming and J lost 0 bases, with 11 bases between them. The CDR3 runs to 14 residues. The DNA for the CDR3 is TGTGCCAGTAGCTGGGGACTGGTGAACACTGAAGCTTTCTTT. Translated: CASSWGLVNTEAFF.

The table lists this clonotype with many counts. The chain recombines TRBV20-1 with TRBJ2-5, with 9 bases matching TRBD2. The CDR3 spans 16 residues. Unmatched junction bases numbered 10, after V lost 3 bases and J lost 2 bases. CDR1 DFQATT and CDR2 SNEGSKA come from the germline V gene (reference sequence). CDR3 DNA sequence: TGCAGTGCTAGGTTGGCGGGAGGGCCTCGGCAAGAGACCCAGTACTTC. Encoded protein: CSARLAGGPRQETQYF.

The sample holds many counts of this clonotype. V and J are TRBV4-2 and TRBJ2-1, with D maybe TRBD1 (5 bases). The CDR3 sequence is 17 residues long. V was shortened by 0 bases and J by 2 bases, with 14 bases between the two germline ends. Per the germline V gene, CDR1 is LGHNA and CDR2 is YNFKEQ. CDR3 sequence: CASSQDSGSGTYNEQFF. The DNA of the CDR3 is TGTGCCAGCAGCCAAGACAGTGGGTCAGGGACCTACAATGAGCAGTTCTTC.

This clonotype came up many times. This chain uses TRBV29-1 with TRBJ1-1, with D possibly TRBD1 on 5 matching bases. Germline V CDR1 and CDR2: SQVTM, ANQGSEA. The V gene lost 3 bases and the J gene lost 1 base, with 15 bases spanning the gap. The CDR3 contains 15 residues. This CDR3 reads CSVEAGPRRNTEAFF. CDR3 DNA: TGCAGCGTTGAGGCGGGACCCCGGAGGAACACTGAAGCTTTCTTT.

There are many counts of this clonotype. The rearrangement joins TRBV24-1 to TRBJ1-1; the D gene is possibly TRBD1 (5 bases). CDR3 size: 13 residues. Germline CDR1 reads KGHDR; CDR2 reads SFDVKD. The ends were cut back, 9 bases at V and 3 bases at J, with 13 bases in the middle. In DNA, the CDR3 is TGTGCCACCCGGGGCCTTTCGCACACTGAAGCTTTCTTT. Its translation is CATRGLSHTEAFF.

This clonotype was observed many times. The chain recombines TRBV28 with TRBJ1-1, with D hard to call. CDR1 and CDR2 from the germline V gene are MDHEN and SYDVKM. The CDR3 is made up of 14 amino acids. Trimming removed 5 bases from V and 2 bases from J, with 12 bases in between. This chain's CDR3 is CASSVGGTNTEAFF. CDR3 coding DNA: TGTGCCAGCAGTGTGGGAGGTACCAACACTGAAGCTTTCTTT.

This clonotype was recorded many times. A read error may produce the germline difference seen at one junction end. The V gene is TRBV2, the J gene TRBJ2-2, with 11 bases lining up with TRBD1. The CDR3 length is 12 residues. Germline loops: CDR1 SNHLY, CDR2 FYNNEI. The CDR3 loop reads CASSGQGAKRIF. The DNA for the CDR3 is TGTGCCAGCAGCGGACAGGGGGCGAAGAGGATTTTT.

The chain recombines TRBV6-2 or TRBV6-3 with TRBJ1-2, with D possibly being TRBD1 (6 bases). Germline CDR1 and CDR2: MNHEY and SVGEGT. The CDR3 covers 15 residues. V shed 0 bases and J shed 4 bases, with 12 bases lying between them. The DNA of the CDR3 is TGTGCCAGCAGTTACTCGCCAGGGGTTATCTATGGCTACACCTTC. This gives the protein CASSYSPGVIYGYTF.

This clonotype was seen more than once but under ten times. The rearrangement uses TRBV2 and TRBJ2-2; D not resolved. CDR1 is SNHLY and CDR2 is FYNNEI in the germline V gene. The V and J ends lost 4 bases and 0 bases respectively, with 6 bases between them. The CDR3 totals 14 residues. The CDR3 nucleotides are TGTGCCAGCAGTGGCCGTCCGAACACCGGGGAGCTGTTTTTT. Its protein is CASSGRPNTGELFF. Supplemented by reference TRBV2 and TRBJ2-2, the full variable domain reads EPEVTQTPSHQVTQMGQEVILRCVPISNHLYFYWYRQILGQKVEFLVSFYNNEISEKSEIFDDQFSVERPDGSNFTLKIRSTKLEDSAMYFCASSGRPNTGELFFGEGSRLTVL.

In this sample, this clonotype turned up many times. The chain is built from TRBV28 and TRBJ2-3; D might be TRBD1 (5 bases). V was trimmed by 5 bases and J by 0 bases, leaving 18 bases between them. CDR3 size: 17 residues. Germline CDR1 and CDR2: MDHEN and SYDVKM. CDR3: CASSAEMTVTSTDTQYF. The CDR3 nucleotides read TGTGCCAGCAGTGCTGAGATGACAGTAACTAGCACAGATACGCAGTATTTT. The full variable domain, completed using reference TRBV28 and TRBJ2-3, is DVKVTQSSRYLVKRTGEKVFLECVQDMDHENMFWYRQDPGLGLRLIYFSYDVKMKEKGDIPEGYSVSREKKERFSLILESASTNQTSMYLCASSAEMTVTSTDTQYFGPGTRLTVL.

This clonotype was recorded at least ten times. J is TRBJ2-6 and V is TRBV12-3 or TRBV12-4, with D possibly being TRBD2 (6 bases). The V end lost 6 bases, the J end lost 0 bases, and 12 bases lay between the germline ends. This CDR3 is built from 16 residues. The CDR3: CASSTLGGSGANVLTF. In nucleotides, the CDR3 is TGTGCCAGCAGCACCTTGGGGGGCTCTGGGGCCAACGTCCTGACTTTC.

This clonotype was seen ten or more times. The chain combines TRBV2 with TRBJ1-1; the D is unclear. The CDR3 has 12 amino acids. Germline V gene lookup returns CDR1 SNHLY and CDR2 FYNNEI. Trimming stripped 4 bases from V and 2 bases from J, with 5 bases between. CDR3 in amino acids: CASSAGNTEAFF. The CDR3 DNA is TGTGCCAGCAGTGCCGGAAACACTGAAGCTTTCTTT. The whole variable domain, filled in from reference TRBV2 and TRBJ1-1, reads EPEVTQTPSHQVTQMGQEVILRCVPISNHLYFYWYRQILGQKVEFLVSFYNNEISEKSEIFDDQFSVERPDGSNFTLKIRSTKLEDSAMYFCASSAGNTEAFFGQGTRLTVV.

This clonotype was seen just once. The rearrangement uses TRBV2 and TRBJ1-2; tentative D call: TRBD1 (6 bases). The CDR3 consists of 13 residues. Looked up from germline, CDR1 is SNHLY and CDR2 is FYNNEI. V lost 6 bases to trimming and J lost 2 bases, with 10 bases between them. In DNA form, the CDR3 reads TGTGCCAGCAGGGTGGACAGAAACTATGGCTACACCTTC. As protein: CASRVDRNYGYTF.

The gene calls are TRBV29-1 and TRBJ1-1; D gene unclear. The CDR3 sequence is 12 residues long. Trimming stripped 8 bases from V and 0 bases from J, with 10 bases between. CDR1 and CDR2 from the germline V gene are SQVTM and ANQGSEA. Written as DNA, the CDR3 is TGCAGCACCAGCCAACTGAACACTGAAGCTTTCTTT. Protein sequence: CSTSQLNTEAFF.

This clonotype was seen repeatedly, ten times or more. CDR3: CASSTPARDSYGYTF. Written as DNA, the CDR3 is TGTGCCAGCAGTACACCCGCCCGGGACAGCTATGGCTACACCTTC. The rearrangement links TRBV12-3 or TRBV12-4 to TRBJ1-2, with 7 bases lining up with TRBD1. CDR3 length: 15 residues. With V trimmed by 5 bases and J by 4 bases, 10 bases remained unmatched.

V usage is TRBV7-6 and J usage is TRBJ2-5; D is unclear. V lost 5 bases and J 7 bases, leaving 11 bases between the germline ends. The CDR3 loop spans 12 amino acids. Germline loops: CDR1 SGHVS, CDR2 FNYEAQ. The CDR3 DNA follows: TGTGCCAGCAGCCAGCAAAGTGGGACCCAGTACTTC. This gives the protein CASSQQSGTQYF.

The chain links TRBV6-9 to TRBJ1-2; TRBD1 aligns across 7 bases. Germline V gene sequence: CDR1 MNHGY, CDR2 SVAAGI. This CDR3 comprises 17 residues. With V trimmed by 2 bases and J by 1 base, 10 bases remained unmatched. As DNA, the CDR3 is TGTGCCAGCAGTTATCTCCGACAGGGCCTATTTAACTATGGCTACACCTTC. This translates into CASSYLRQGLFNYGYTF.